These T cell receptor beta chains were read from a single sample in a study of CD8+ T cells in alopecia areata. TCRdb's copy holds only in-frame clones and misses some; the assay was immunoSEQ multiplex PCR. The data hold around 150,000 clones, with about two thirds observed a single time. The starting material was CD4+ T cells sorted from blood, obtained at week 4, from a patient treated with tofacitinib. The receptors derive from a human donor with alopecia areata. Each CDR3 is given with its conserved first and last residue. Each record gives: D gene, clone size, V gene, J gene, CDR3 DNA, CDR3 protein. The D gene is left open where the match is weak. Only part of the rows carry a size: once, few, many, or a class if the clone is expanded.

>.|.|TRBV7-2|TRBJ1-2
TGTGCCAGCAAGTTGGGGGGAACAGTCGGTGGCTACACCTTC
CASKLGGTVGGYTF
>.|few|TRBV29-1|TRBJ2-7
TGCAGCGTTCAATCGGGAGCATACGAGCAGTACTTC
CSVQSGAYEQYF
>.|few|TRBV29-1|TRBJ1-4
TGCAGCGTTGACAGGGTTGAAAAACTGTTTTTT
CSVDRVEKLFF
>TRBD1|once|TRBV30|TRBJ1-3
TGTGCCTGGAAGGACAGGGGGACTGGAAACACCATATATTTT
CAWKDRGTGNTIYF
>.|.|TRBV30|TRBJ1-5
TGTGCCTGGAGTTCCTCTAGCAATCAGCCCCAGCATTTT
CAWSSSSNQPQHF
>.|.|TRBV15|TRBJ1-1
TGTGCCACCAGCAGAGTAGGGGCCGGACTTGAAGCTTTCTTT
CATSRVGAGLEAFF
>TRBD1|.|TRBV29-1|TRBJ2-1
TGCAGCGTTACAGGGGGCATCTACAATGAGCAGTTCTTC
CSVTGGIYNEQFF
>TRBD1|once|TRBV2|TRBJ1-5
TGTGCCAGCAGTGGACAGGGAGGTCAGCCCCAGCATTTT
CASSGQGGQPQHF
>TRBD1|.|TRBV30|TRBJ1-2
TGTGCCTGGAGGGGACAGGGGCGAATCTATGGCTACACCTTC
CAWRGQGRIYGYTF
>.|.|TRBV4-1|TRBJ1-1
TGCGCCAGCAGCCAAGATATAGGAAACACTGAAGCTTTCTTT
CASSQDIGNTEAFF
>.|.|TRBV6-5|TRBJ2-2
TGTGCCAGCAGTTACTCGTCGCAGGTGCCCGGGGAGCTGTTTTTT
CASSYSSQVPGELFF
>TRBD1|.|TRBV4-1|TRBJ1-6
TGCGCCAGCAGCCAACAGGGGGTAGCGAATTCACCCCTCCACTTT
CASSQQGVANSPLHF
>.|.|TRBV18|TRBJ1-1
TGTGCCAGCTCACCACCCACGCAGGCGGCTGAAGCTTTCTTT
CASSPPTQAAEAFF
>TRBD1|.|TRBV29-1|TRBJ2-1
TGCAGCGTTACCACACAGGGGAGCAATGAGCAGTTCTTC
CSVTTQGSNEQFF
>.|.|TRBV6-6|TRBJ2-3
TGTGCCAGCGCTTCGGGGGATACGCAGTATTTT
CASASGDTQYF
>TRBD1|.|TRBV6-5|TRBJ1-2
TGTGCCAGCAGAACAGGGGGCTCATCTGGCTACACCTTC
CASRTGGSSGYTF
>.|.|TRBV5-4|TRBJ2-5
TGTGCCAGCAGCTTGAATTCGGGCCTCAAAGAGACCCAGTACTTC
CASSLNSGLKETQYF
>TRBD2|.|TRBV30|TRBJ2-7
TGTGCCTGGAGTGTACGGGGGGGGTTGTGGCAGTACTTC
CAWSVRGGLWQYF
>.|few|TRBV27|TRBJ1-2
TGTGCCAGCAGTTTGGGTTATAACTATGGCTACACCTTC
CASSLGYNYGYTF
>.|once|TRBV7-9|TRBJ1-6
TGTGCCAGCAGCGCCTCGGGCTATAATTCACCCCTCCACTTT
CASSASGYNSPLHF
>TRBD1|.|TRBV6-5|TRBJ1-1
TGTGCCAGCAGAACCGGGACAGGTCGGACTGAAGCTTTCTTT
CASRTGTGRTEAFF
>.|once|TRBV4-1|TRBJ2-3
TGCGCCAGCAACCGACCGGGGGCAGATACGCAGTATTTT
CASNRPGADTQYF
>TRBD1|once|TRBV2|TRBJ1-4
TGTGCCAGCAGTCCGGGACAGACGTGGGAAAAACTGTTTTTT
CASSPGQTWEKLFF
>.|.|TRBV5-1|TRBJ1-6
TGCGCCAGCAGCTTGGACAATTCACCCCTCCACTTT
CASSLDNSPLHF
>TRBD2|.|TRBV4-2|TRBJ2-1
TGTGCCAGCAGCCTTGGGGGGGGAAACAATGAGCAGTTCTTC
CASSLGGGNNEQFF
>.|.|TRBV4-1|TRBJ1-2
TGCGCCAGCAGCCATCCCGACCGTATCTATGGCTACACCTTC
CASSHPDRIYGYTF
>.|.|TRBV19|TRBJ1-2
TGTGCCAGTGGACTGGGGGCCACCTTC
CASGLGATF
>.|.|TRBV4-2|TRBJ2-7
TGTGCCAGCAGCCCCGGGCCTGGAGGTTCCTACGAGCAGTACTTC
CASSPGPGGSYEQYF
>TRBD2|many|TRBV2|TRBJ2-7
TGTGCCAGCGAACCGGAGCGGGGGGCCCACGAGCAGTACTTC
CASEPERGAHEQYF
>.|.|TRBV11-2|TRBJ2-3
TGTGCCAGCAGCTTAGCAGGGCAGGATACGCAGTATTTT
CASSLAGQDTQYF
>.|.|TRBV18|TRBJ2-3
TGTGCCAGCTCACCACCGAGCACAGATACGCAGTATTTT
CASSPPSTDTQYF
>.|.|TRBV30|TRBJ1-1
TGTGCCTGGCAGGGATACCCTGAAGCTTTCTTT
CAWQGYPEAFF
>TRBD1|.|TRBV30|TRBJ1-2
TGTGCCGTGACAGGGGACACGTTCTATGGCTACACCTTC
CAVTGDTFYGYTF
>.|few|TRBV30|TRBJ2-5
TGTGCCTGGAGCGACACAGGAGGTGCGGAGACCCAGTACTTC
CAWSDTGGAETQYF
>.|.|TRBV30|TRBJ1-1
TGTGCCTGGACCCGAGGGAACACTGAAGCTTTCTTT
CAWTRGNTEAFF
>TRBD1|.|TRBV5-1|TRBJ1-1
TGCGCCAGCAGCACAGGGGACACTGAAGCTTTCTTT
CASSTGDTEAFF
>.|.|TRBV7-3|TRBJ2-1
TGTGCCAGCAGCTTAATCGACCACAATGAGCAGTTCTTC
CASSLIDHNEQFF
>TRBD1|.|TRBV29-1|TRBJ2-7
TGCAGCGTAAGCCGGGACAGACGATCCGAGCAGTACTTC
CSVSRDRRSEQYF
>TRBD1|.|TRBV18|TRBJ2-5
TGTGCCAGCTCATCCTCACAGGGGGAACTAGGGACCCAGTACTTC
CASSSSQGELGTQYF
>.|.|TRBV5-6|TRBJ2-7
TGTGCCAGCAGCTTTAACGACGAGCAGTACTTC
CASSFNDEQYF
>TRBD1|.|TRBV30|TRBJ2-7
TGTGCCTGGAGCACGGGACAGGGAACCCACGAGCAGTACTTC
CAWSTGQGTHEQYF
>TRBD1|.|TRBV18|TRBJ1-2
TGTGCCAGCTCACCGGGACAGGGGAGAAATGGCTACACCTTC
CASSPGQGRNGYTF
>TRBD1|.|TRBV29-1|TRBJ1-5
TGCAGCGTGAGGGACAGTGGCAATCAGCCCCAGCATTTT
CSVRDSGNQPQHF
>.|.|TRBV5-1|TRBJ2-7
TGTGCCAGCAGCTTTGCACCGATGGAAGACGAGCAGTACTTC
CASSFAPMEDEQYF
>.|.|TRBV5-1|TRBJ2-2
TGCGCCAGCAGCTTGGGGCTGACTGATAACACCGGGGAGCTGTTTTTT
CASSLGLTDNTGELFF
>.|once|TRBV29-1|TRBJ2-7
TGCAGCGTTGTCTCCAGGCAAACCTACGAGCAGTACTTC
CSVVSRQTYEQYF
>.|.|TRBV29-1|TRBJ2-7
TGCAGCGTTGACCGGTTTACAGGTCACGAGCAGTACTTC
CSVDRFTGHEQYF
>TRBD1|many|TRBV7-9|TRBJ1-1
TGTGCCAGCAGCTTAGACAGGGGGCGAATAACCACTGAAGCTTTCTTT
CASSLDRGRITTEAFF
>.|.|TRBV29-1|TRBJ2-2
TGCAGCGTTGAGTACTCAGGGTTCCCGAACACCGGGGAGCTGTTTTTT
CSVEYSGFPNTGELFF